Below, 5 T cell receptor beta chains from the same sample are listed, as sequenced in a study of OX40 agonist ivuxolimab in advanced cancers. Libraries came from the immunoSEQ multiplex PCR assay. TCRdb re-hosts the immuneACCESS table, in-frame sequences only. Its copies lack some clones; in the studies checked, an unresolved V gene accounts for under half of them, and the cause for the rest is not known. Counted in this sample were tens of thousands of clones; roughly 84% of them appeared once. The ten largest clones capture roughly 0.6% of the sample. Sequencing was performed on CD4+ or CD8+ T cells sorted from blood, taken in a trial of the OX40 agonist ivuxolimab. Receptors were obtained from an adult with an advanced solid tumor such as melanoma, head and neck, liver or kidney cancer.

CDR3 sequence: CASRSLGNTIYF. The DNA for the CDR3 is TGTGCCAGCAGATCGCTTGGAAACACCATATATTTT. The chain has TRBV6-9 and TRBJ1-3, with D unclear. The CDR3 sequence is 12 residues long. V was cut by 6 bases and J by 3 bases, with 6 bases left in between. CDR1 is MNHGY and CDR2 is SVAAGI in the germline V gene.

The chain uses TRBV10-3 and TRBJ1-2; no firm D call. The CDR3 runs 13 residues. The germline V and J ends were trimmed by 6 bases and 1 base, with 9 bases remaining between them. Germline CDR1 and CDR2: ENHRY and SYGVKD. The CDR3 sequence is CAISNQDNYGYTF. For the CDR3, the DNA is TGTGCCATCAGCAACCAGGATAACTATGGCTACACCTTC.

This clone was found once. The V and J genes are TRBV6-5 and TRBJ2-7; a possible D gene is TRBD1 (5 bases). Between the trimmed V and J ends, which lost 0 bases and 2 bases, there was a span of 11 bases. CDR1 is MNHEY and CDR2 is SVGAGI in the germline V gene. The CDR3 loop spans 15 amino acids. CDR3 protein: CASSYSIRTTYEQYF. DNA of the CDR3: TGTGCCAGCAGTTACTCGATTCGGACAACCTACGAGCAGTACTTC.

The V gene is TRBV7-2, the J gene TRBJ2-5; D call uncertain. CDR3 size: 11 residues. Germline CDR1 is SGHTA and CDR2 is FQGNSA. V lost 2 bases to trimming and J lost 3 bases, with 1 base between them. The CDR3, as DNA: TGTGCCAGCAGCTTAAAAGAGACCCAGTACTTC. Its protein is CASSLKETQYF.

The rearrangement links TRBV4-1 to TRBJ1-4; D gene uncertain. CDR1 and CDR2 (germline): MGHRA, YSYEKL. This CDR3 contains 15 residues. The V end was cut by 0 bases, the J end by 8 bases, with 13 bases between. The CDR3 reads CASSQDGLAQEKLFF. The CDR3 DNA follows: TGCGCCAGCAGCCAAGATGGACTTGCACAGGAAAAACTGTTTTTT.